This is a list of T cell receptor beta chains from one sample in a study of long-term antiretroviral therapy in people with HIV. The assay was immunoSEQ multiplex PCR, and TCRdb's table has in-frame clones only and misses some. The table lists roughly 45,000 clones, around 84% of them singletons. Sequencing was performed on unsorted PBMCs, taken 0.8 years after starting antiretroviral therapy. Receptors were obtained from a young woman with HIV. Both conserved end residues are part of each CDR3. A D gene is named only where the DNA matches it firmly. Size tells how often a clone was seen (once, few, many) or the class of an expanded clone, and some rows leave it out.

NA	NA	TRBJ1-2	TRBV5-6	TGTGCCAGCAGTTTCGTGGCCTTGACAACCGAATATAACTATGGCTACACCTTC	CASSFVALTTEYNYGYTF
NA	TRBD1	TRBJ2-7	TRBV14	TGTGCCAGCAGCCGTAGACAGGGGGGGACGATGGAGCAGTACTTC	CASSRRQGGTMEQYF
NA	NA	TRBJ1-1	TRBV6-5	TGTGCCACCTCCAAGCAGGGATCCACTGAAGCTTTCTTT	CATSKQGSTEAFF
NA	NA	TRBJ1-3	TRBV27	TGTGCCAGCAGTTTGGGAATCTCTGGAAACACCATATATTTT	CASSLGISGNTIYF
NA	NA	TRBJ2-1	TRBV7-6	TGTGCCAGCCGAGGGGACTATGAGCAGTTCTTC	CASRGDYEQFF
NA	TRBD1	TRBJ2-5	TRBV5-4	TGTGCCAGCAGATTGACAGGGGGCGCGGAGACCCAGTACTTC	CASRLTGGAETQYF
NA	TRBD1	TRBJ1-2	TRBV9	TGTGCCAGCAGCTCCCGGACAGGGGGCCCCTATGGCTACACCTTC	CASSSRTGGPYGYTF
NA	TRBD1	TRBJ1-2	TRBV19	TGTGCCAGTAGTGTGCGAGACAGGGCCTATGGCTACACCTTC	CASSVRDRAYGYTF
NA	TRBD1	TRBJ1-2	TRBV19	TGTGCCAGTAGTACACGGACAGGGGACTATGGCTACACCTTC	CASSTRTGDYGYTF
NA	NA	TRBJ2-5	TRBV27	TGTGCCAGCAGTGACAGGAGGGAGACCCAGTACTTC	CASSDRRETQYF
NA	NA	TRBJ2-3	TRBV6-1	TGTGCCAGCAGTAGGTGGGCAGATACGCAGTATTTT	CASSRWADTQYF
NA	NA	TRBJ1-1	TRBV27	TGTGCCAGCAGTTTCCGAGGGGGGGCGCACACTGAAGCTTTCTTT	CASSFRGGAHTEAFF
NA	TRBD1	TRBJ1-1	TRBV28	TGTGCCAGCAGGACAGGGGGCACTGAAGCTTTCTTT	CASRTGGTEAFF
NA	NA	TRBJ2-5	TRBV25-1	TGTGCCAGCAGCTGGGCCTCCTCCTCGGAGCAGTACTTC	CASSWASSSEQYF
NA	TRBD1	TRBJ1-1	TRBV5-1	TGCGCCAGCAGGGACAGGGCGGAGAACACTGAAGCTTTCTTT	CASRDRAENTEAFF
NA	NA	TRBJ2-7	TRBV27	TGTGCCAGCAGTTCTACGAGTAGGTTACAGGGTTGGCAGTACTTC	CASSSTSRLQGWQYF
NA	NA	TRBJ2-5	TRBV5-1	TGCGCCAGCAGCTTAGAGACAGTTGGACAAGAGACCCAGTACTTC	CASSLETVGQETQYF
NA	TRBD2	TRBJ2-3	TRBV18	TGTGCCAGCTCACCTAAGACTAGCGGGGTTACAGATACGCAGTATTTT	CASSPKTSGVTDTQYF
NA	NA	TRBJ2-1	TRBV14	TGTGCCAGCAGCGGGCTCTCCTACAATGAGCAGTTCTTC	CASSGLSYNEQFF
NA	NA	TRBJ2-5	TRBV6-5	TGTGCCAGCAGGAGACAGACCCAAGAGACCCAGTACTTC	CASRRQTQETQYF
NA	TRBD2	TRBJ2-3	TRBV11-1	TGTGCCAGCGGGGGGGAAAGGAAGACAGATACGCAGTATTTT	CASGGERKTDTQYF
NA	NA	TRBJ2-3	TRBV4-1	TGCGCCAGCAGCCCTTGGTCATTCCCAGATACGCAGTATTTT	CASSPWSFPDTQYF
few	TRBD2	TRBJ2-1	TRBV27	TGTGCCAGCAAGGGACTAGCGGGGAACAATGAGCAGTTCTTC	CASKGLAGNNEQFF
NA	TRBD1	TRBJ1-6	TRBV6-6	TGTGCCAGCCCCCCCGGCAGGACAGGCAATTCACCCCTCCACTTT	CASPPGRTGNSPLHF